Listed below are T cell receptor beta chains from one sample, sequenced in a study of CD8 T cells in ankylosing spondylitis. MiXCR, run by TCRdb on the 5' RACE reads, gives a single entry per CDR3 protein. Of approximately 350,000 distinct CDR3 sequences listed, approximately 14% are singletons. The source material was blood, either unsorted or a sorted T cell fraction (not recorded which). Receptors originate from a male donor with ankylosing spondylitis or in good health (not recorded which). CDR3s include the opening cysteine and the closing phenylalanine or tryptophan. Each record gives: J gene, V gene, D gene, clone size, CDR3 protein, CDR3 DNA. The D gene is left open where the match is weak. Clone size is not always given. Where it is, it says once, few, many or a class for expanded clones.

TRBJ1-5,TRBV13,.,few,CASSLGRLLSNQPQHF,TGTGCCAGCAGCCTCGGACGATTGCTGAGCAATCAGCCCCAGCATTTT
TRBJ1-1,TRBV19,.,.,CASTITGANTEAFF,TGTGCCAGTACCATCACCGGGGCGAACACTGAAGCTTTCTTT
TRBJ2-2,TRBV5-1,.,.,CASSLPGSTGELFF,TGCGCCAGCAGCTTGCCAGGGAGCACCGGGGAGCTGTTTTTT
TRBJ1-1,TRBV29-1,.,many,CSVWTANTEAFF,TGCAGCGTCTGGACAGCGAACACTGAAGCTTTCTTT
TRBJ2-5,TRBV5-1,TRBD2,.,CASSLGDVAGGRGETQYF,TGCGCCAGCAGCTTGGGTGATGTAGCGGGAGGAAGGGGAGAGACCCAGTACTTC
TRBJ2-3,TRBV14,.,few,CASSQISVDTQYF,TGTGCCAGCAGCCAGATATCGGTAGATACGCAGTATTTT
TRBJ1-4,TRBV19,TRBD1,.,CASRDRAGEKLFF,TGTGCCAGTAGGGACAGGGCGGGCGAAAAACTGTTTTTT
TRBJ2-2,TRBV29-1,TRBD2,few,CSGGVSGGPTGELFF,TGCAGCGGAGGGGTTAGCGGGGGGCCCACCGGGGAGCTGTTTTTT
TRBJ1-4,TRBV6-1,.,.,CASSSRGENEKLFF,TGTGCCAGCAGTAGCAGGGGAGAGAATGAAAAACTGTTTTTT
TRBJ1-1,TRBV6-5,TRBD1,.,CASSYSPGQAEAFF,TGTGCCAGCAGTTACTCGCCGGGACAGGCTGAAGCTTTCTTT
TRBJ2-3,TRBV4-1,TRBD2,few,CASSPTSGLGTDTQYF,TGCGCCAGCAGCCCGACTAGCGGTCTCGGCACAGATACGCAGTATTTT
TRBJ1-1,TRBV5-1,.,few,CASSLLGDRTEAFF,TGCGCCAGCAGCTTGTTGGGGGATAGGACTGAAGCTTTCTTT
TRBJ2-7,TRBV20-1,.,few,CSAILATYEQYF,TGCAGTGCTATCCTAGCTACCTACGAGCAGTACTTC
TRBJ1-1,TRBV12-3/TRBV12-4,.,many,CASSLRPSVMNTEAFF,TGTGCCAGCAGCTTACGACCATCCGTGATGAACACTGAAGCTTTCTTT
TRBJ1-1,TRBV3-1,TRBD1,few,CATTPGGSEAFF,TGTGCCACTACGCCAGGGGGGTCAGAAGCTTTCTTT
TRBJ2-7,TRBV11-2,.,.,CASSLRAGPREQYF,TGTGCCAGCAGCTTGAGAGCGGGCCCTCGGGAGCAGTACTTC
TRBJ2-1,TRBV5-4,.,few,CASSFSPRGYNEQFF,TGTGCCAGCAGCTTCTCTCCGCGGGGTTACAATGAGCAGTTCTTC
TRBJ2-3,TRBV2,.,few,CASSDFTGTMSTDTQYF,TGTGCCAGCAGCGATTTTACCGGGACAATGAGCACAGATACGCAGTATTTT
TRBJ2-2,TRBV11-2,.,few,CASSHGIWTGGGTGELFF,TGTGCCAGCAGCCACGGGATTTGGACAGGAGGGGGCACCGGGGAGCTGTTTTTT
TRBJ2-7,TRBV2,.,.,CASSEWEQYF,TGTGCCAGCAGTGAGTGGGAGCAGTACTTC
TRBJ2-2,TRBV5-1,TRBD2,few,CASSLALAGGLNTGELFF,TGCGCCAGCAGCTTGGCCTTAGCGGGGGGATTGAACACCGGGGAGCTGTTTTTT
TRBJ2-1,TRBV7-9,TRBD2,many,CASSHTGRGFNEQFF,TGTGCCAGCAGCCACACCGGGAGGGGGTTCAATGAGCAGTTCTTC
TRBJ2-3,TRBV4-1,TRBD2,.,CASSPAERGYRWAQYF,TGCGCCAGCAGCCCCGCGGAGCGGGGCTACCGTTGGGCGCAGTATTTT
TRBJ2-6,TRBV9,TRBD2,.,CASSVGSSGSVLPGANVLTF,TGTGCCAGCAGCGTAGGATCTAGCGGGAGTGTACTACCTGGGGCCAACGTCCTGACTTTC
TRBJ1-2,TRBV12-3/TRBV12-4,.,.,CASTSDPVHGYTF,TGTGCCAGCACCTCAGACCCGGTACATGGCTACACCTTC
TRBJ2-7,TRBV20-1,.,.,CSATVYNYEQYF,TGCAGTGCCACTGTCTATAACTACGAGCAGTACTTC
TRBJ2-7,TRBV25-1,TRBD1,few,CASSRTGSDEQYF,TGTGCCAGCAGTCGGACAGGGAGCGACGAGCAGTACTTC
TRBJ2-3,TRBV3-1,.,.,CASSYDATTDTQYF,TGTGCCAGCAGTTATGACGCGACCACAGATACGCAGTATTTT
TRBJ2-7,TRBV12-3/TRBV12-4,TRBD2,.,CASSPSGRAAYEQYF,TGTGCCAGCAGTCCCAGCGGGAGGGCCGCCTACGAGCAGTACTTC
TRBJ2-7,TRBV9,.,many,CASSTTGPYEQYF,TGTGCCAGCAGCACCACCGGACCGTACGAGCAGTACTTC
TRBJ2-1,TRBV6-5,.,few,CASSYGGLSSYNEQFF,TGTGCCAGCAGTTACGGGGGGTTAAGCTCCTACAATGAGCAGTTCTTC
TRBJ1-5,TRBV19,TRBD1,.,CASTPWDRGLQPQHF,TGTGCCAGTACCCCATGGGACAGGGGGTTGCAGCCCCAGCATTTT
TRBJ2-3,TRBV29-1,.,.,CSVKTSTDTQYF,TGCAGCGTCAAGACTAGCACAGATACGCAGTATTTT
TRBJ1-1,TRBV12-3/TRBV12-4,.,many,CASSLRGGGNTEAFF,TGTGCCAGCAGTTTGAGGGGTGGCGGGAACACTGAAGCTTTCTTT
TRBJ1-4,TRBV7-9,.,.,CASSYRYEKLFF,TGTGCCAGCAGCTATAGATACGAAAAACTGTTTTTT
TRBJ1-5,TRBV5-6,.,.,CASSLEGSAQPQHF,TGTGCCAGCAGCTTGGAGGGATCCGCTCAGCCCCAGCATTTT
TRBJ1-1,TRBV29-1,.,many,CSVDLLRTEAFF,TGCAGCGTTGATCTCTTACGTACTGAAGCTTTCTTT
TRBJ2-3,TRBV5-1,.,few,CASSLRGDDNIFTDTQYF,TGCGCCAGCAGCTTGAGAGGCGACGACAACATTTTCACAGATACGCAGTATTTT
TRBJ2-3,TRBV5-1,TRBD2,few,CASSSGTSGEIDTQYF,TGCGCCAGCAGCTCTGGGACTAGCGGGGAGATAGATACGCAGTATTTT
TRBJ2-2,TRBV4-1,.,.,CASRKETSNTGELFF,TGCGCCAGCAGAAAAGAGACTTCGAACACCGGGGAGCTGTTTTTT
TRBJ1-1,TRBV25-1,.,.,CASSTYTEAFF,TGTGCCAGCAGTACCTACACTGAAGCTTTCTTT
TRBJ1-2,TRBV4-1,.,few,CASSQAGAHGYTF,TGCGCCAGCAGCCAAGCAGGGGCCCATGGCTACACCTTC
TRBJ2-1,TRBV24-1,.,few,CATSDSRALTYNEQFF,TGTGCCACCAGTGATTCGAGGGCCCTCACCTACAATGAGCAGTTCTTC
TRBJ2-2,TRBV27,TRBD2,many,CASSFSWTSPGELFF,TGTGCCAGCAGTTTTTCATGGACTAGCCCCGGGGAGCTGTTTTTT
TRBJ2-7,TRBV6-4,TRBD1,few,CASSDRPWDSVYEQYF,TGTGCCAGCAGTGACCGGCCATGGGACAGCGTCTACGAGCAGTACTTC
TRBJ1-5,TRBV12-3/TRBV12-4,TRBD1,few,CASSVGTGGTENQPQHF,TGTGCCAGCAGCGTAGGGACAGGGGGCACGGAGAATCAGCCCCAGCATTTT
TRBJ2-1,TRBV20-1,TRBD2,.,CSARGTSDYNEQFF,TGCAGTGCTAGAGGTACTAGCGACTACAATGAGCAGTTCTTC
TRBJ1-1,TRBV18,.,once,CASSSERGGTEAFF,TGTGCCAGCTCCTCGGAACGGGGGGGCACTGAAGCTTTCTTT
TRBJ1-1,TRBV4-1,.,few,CASSQVPGNTEAFF,TGCGCCAGCAGCCAAGTCCCAGGGAACACTGAAGCTTTCTTT
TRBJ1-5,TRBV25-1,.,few,CASSDPGVSGQPQHF,TGTGCCAGCAGTGATCCTGGGGTTTCGGGTCAGCCCCAGCATTTT
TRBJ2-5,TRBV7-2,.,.,CASSLQFQETQYF,TGTGCCAGCAGCTTACAGTTCCAAGAGACCCAGTACTTC
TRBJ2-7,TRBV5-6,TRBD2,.,CASSWTSGRAYEQYF,TGTGCCAGCAGCTGGACTAGCGGGAGGGCGTACGAGCAGTACTTC
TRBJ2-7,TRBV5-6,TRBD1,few,CASSPTDREPYEQYF,TGTGCCAGCAGCCCCACGGACAGGGAGCCCTACGAGCAGTACTTC
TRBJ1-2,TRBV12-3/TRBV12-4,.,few,CASNPGTSYGYTF,TGTGCCAGTAATCCCGGGACCTCCTATGGCTACACCTTC
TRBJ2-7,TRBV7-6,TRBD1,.,CASSSPRTGAYEQYF,TGTGCCAGCAGCTCTCCGCGGACAGGGGCATACGAGCAGTACTTC
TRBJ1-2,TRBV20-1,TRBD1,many,CSARPGQGVGGYTF,TGCAGTGCTCGCCCGGGACAGGGGGTCGGTGGCTACACCTTC
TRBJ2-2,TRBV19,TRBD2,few,CASSSRTSVNTGELFF,TGTGCCAGTAGTTCAAGGACTAGCGTAAACACCGGGGAGCTGTTTTTT